Sequencing of this T cell receptor beta chain was carried out in a study of blood T cell repertoires in COVID-19. Study summary: The origin of the acute and convalescent COVID-19 samples was the United States, Italy and Spain.

Libraries were prepared by immunoSEQ multiplex PCR; TCRdb keeps only in-frame clonotypes and omits some of them. This sample has more than 250,000 clones, with approximately 86% found just once. Regarding this clone: This specimen includes other DNA sequences encoding the same CDR3.

Germline V CDR1 and CDR2: MNHEY, SVGAGI. The CDR3 runs 15 residues. With 6 bases clipped from V and 0 bases from J, the junction kept 6 bases outside the gene matches. The V and J genes are TRBV6-5 and TRBJ2-3; 7 bases line up with TRBD1. The sample was peripheral blood. The sequence was obtained from a woman in her twenties or thirties who had recovered from COVID-19. The CDR3 here is CASRQGLASTDTQYF. CDR3 nucleotides: TGTGCCAGCAGACAGGGGCTGGCTAGCACAGATACGCAGTATTTT.